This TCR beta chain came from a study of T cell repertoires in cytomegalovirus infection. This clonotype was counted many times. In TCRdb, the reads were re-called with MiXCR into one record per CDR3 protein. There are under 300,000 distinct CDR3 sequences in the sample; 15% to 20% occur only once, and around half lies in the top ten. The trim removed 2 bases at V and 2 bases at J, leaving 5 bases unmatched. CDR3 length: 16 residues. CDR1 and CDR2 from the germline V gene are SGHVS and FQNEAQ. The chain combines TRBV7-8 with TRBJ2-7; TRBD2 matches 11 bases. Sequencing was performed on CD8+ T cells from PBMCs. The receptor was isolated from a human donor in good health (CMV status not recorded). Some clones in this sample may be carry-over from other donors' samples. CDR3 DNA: TGTGCCAGCAGCTTACAGGGACTAGCGGTAACCTACGAGCAGTACTTC. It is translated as CASSLQGLAVTYEQYF.